These 5 T cell receptor beta chains were all obtained from the same sample, sequenced in a study of blood T cells in healthy people across ages. A second about 7 to 11 cycle PCR used barcoded and J-beta primers. TCRdb itself ran the 5' RACE reads through MiXCR, one entry per CDR3 protein. The sample comprises 850,000 to 1,000,000 distinct CDR3 sequences, 51% of which are singletons, and about 21% rests with the top ten. Source material: blood. All receptors come from a woman aged 60-70 years in good health.

V and J are TRBV28 and TRBJ1-5, with D possibly TRBD1 on 5 matching bases. Germline V CDR1 and CDR2: MDHEN, SYDVKM. Trimming pared 3 bases from V and 6 bases from J, leaving 15 bases between. The CDR3 runs 15 residues. The CDR3 here is CASSLEGQGFQPQHF. The DNA of the CDR3 is TGTGCCAGCAGTTTGGAGGGGCAGGGTTTTCAGCCCCAGCATTTT. Drawing the rest from reference TRBV28 and TRBJ1-5, the complete variable domain is DVKVTQSSRYLVKRTGEKVFLECVQDMDHENMFWYRQDPGLGLRLIYFSYDVKMKEKGDIPEGYSVSREKKERFSLILESASTNQTSMYLCASSLEGQGFQPQHFGDGTRLSIL.

The chain employs TRBV20-1 and TRBJ2-5, with 8 bases matching TRBD2. The CDR3 runs 13 residues. After removal of 7 bases from V and 11 bases from J, the junction contained 15 bases not matched to a gene. CDR1 is DFQATT, CDR2 SNEGSKA, per germline (reference sequence). CDR3 in DNA: TGCAGTGGAAAACGAGCGGGAGCCAATGAGCAGTACTTC. As protein: CSGKRAGANEQYF.

The chain has TRBV6-5 and TRBJ1-4; the D gene is possibly TRBD1 (6 bases). Trimming shortened V by 5 bases and J by 5 bases, and 12 bases separated the two germline ends. The CDR3 totals 14 residues. CDR1 is MNHEY and CDR2 is SVGAGI in the germline V gene. For the CDR3, the DNA is TGTGCCAGCAGTCCACAGGGAAGAAATGAAAAACTGTTTTTT. It yields the protein CASSPQGRNEKLFF.

This chain joins TRBV4-1 and TRBJ1-5; 9 positions agree with TRBD1. This CDR3 region has 16 residues. V lost 0 bases, J lost 6 bases, and 6 bases stayed unmatched. CDR1 is MGHRA and CDR2 is YSYEKL in the germline V gene. CDR3 nucleotide sequence: TGCGCCAGCAGCCAAGAGCGAGGGACAGGGTTTCAGCCCCAGCATTTT. Translating gives CASSQERGTGFQPQHF.

The V gene is TRBV6-6, the J gene TRBJ1-1, with a tentative D call TRBD1 (5 bases). The CDR3 sequence is 12 residues long. V was pared by 6 bases and J by 6 bases, with 11 bases between. Germline CDR1 and CDR2: MNHNY and SVGAGI (reference sequence). As DNA, the CDR3 is TGTGCCAGCAGAACTTCAGGGTCTGAAGCTTTCTTT. It is translated as CASRTSGSEAFF.